A selection of T cell receptor beta chains follows, all from one sample in a study of blood T cell repertoires in COVID-19. TCRdb's copy holds only in-frame clones and misses some; the assay was immunoSEQ multiplex PCR. The table has just over 250,000 clones, more than 85% seen once. Input material: peripheral blood. All receptors derive from a person aged 18 to 35 with COVID-19, enrolled during active disease. CDR3s include the opening cysteine and the closing phenylalanine or tryptophan. D genes are given only for firm matches. A clone size is listed for some rows: how often the clone was seen (once, few, many), or a class if it is expanded.

clone_size	d_call	v_call	j_call	cdr3_nt	cdr3_aa
-	-	TRBV11-2	TRBJ2-3	TGTGCCAGCGAGGCGTTCTCCTCAGATACGCAGTATTTT	CASEAFSSDTQYF
-	-	TRBV28	TRBJ1-5	TGTGCCAGCAGCAAAACAGGGTCGGGTCAGCCCCAGCATTTT	CASSKTGSGQPQHF
-	-	TRBV6-1	TRBJ2-3	TGTGCCAGCAGTGAAGTATACGCGAGCGGGGATACGCAGTATTTT	CASSEVYASGDTQYF
-	TRBD1	TRBV6-5	TRBJ2-4	TGTGCCAGCACCGACAGGGGGTCCATTCAGTACTTC	CASTDRGSIQYF
-	-	TRBV10-1	TRBJ2-3	TGCGCCAGCAGCGGGGGTAGCCCTAAAACAGATACGCAGTATTTT	CASSGGSPKTDTQYF
few	TRBD2	TRBV5-4	TRBJ2-7	TGTGCCAGCAGCTCGGACTGGTCGGGAGGGGAGCAGTACTTC	CASSSDWSGGEQYF
-	-	TRBV12-1	TRBJ1-2	TGTGCCAGCAGCACCATGATTCCCGGGGGCTACACCTTC	CASSTMIPGGYTF
-	-	TRBV11-2	TRBJ2-7	TGTGCCAGCAGCCCGTTGGTTCGGGAGCGGAGAACCTACGAGCAGTACTTC	CASSPLVRERRTYEQYF
-	-	TRBV5-1	TRBJ1-4	TGCGCCAGCAGCTTGGTAGGCGGATTTAATGAAAAACTGTTTTTT	CASSLVGGFNEKLFF
-	-	TRBV5-8	TRBJ1-1	TGTGCCAGCAGCCTGGACACAAACACTGAAGCTTTCTTT	CASSLDTNTEAFF
-	TRBD1	TRBV24-1	TRBJ1-3	TGTGCCACCAGTGATCCAGGGACAGGGAATGGAAACACCATATATTTT	CATSDPGTGNGNTIYF
-	-	TRBV19	TRBJ2-2	TGTGCCAGTAGTATCCAGGGTACCGGGGAGCTGTTTTTT	CASSIQGTGELFF
-	-	TRBV27	TRBJ2-1	TGTGCCAGCAGTTCCCTAGCGGAGCAGTTCTTC	CASSSLAEQFF
-	-	TRBV3-1/TRBV3-2	TRBJ1-2	TGTGCCAGCAGCCCTAATAGCCGGGACTATGGCTACACCTTC	CASSPNSRDYGYTF
-	TRBD1	TRBV6-5	TRBJ1-1	TGTGCCAGCAGCAGGACAGGGGAAGGCACTGAAGCTTTCTTT	CASSRTGEGTEAFF
-	TRBD2	TRBV5-4	TRBJ2-1	TGTGCCAGCAGTAGACTAGCGGGGCGAGAGGAGCAGTTCTTC	CASSRLAGREEQFF
-	-	TRBV2	TRBJ2-3	TGTGCCAGCACAAGGGACACATTCACAGATACGCAGTATTTT	CASTRDTFTDTQYF
-	TRBD1	TRBV5-6	TRBJ1-2	TGTGCCAGCAGCTTCCGGACAGGGCGATGGGGCTACACCTTC	CASSFRTGRWGYTF
-	-	TRBV4-1	TRBJ1-4	TGCGCCAGCAGCCAAGAGGCTCCAACTAATGAAAAACTGTTTTTT	CASSQEAPTNEKLFF
-	-	TRBV6-5	TRBJ2-1	TGTGCCAGCAGTTTGGCGCAGGCCCTATTAAACAATGAGCAGTTCTTC	CASSLAQALLNNEQFF
-	-	TRBV7-9	TRBJ1-1	TGTGCCAGCAGCCCCAGTTTTGAGAACACTGAAGCTTTCTTT	CASSPSFENTEAFF
-	-	TRBV7-6	TRBJ2-7	TGTGCCAGCAGCTTAGCGCGAAGCTACGAGCAGTACTTC	CASSLARSYEQYF
-	-	TRBV7-8	TRBJ2-7	TGTGCCAGCAGTCCGAATAGCGGACGAAAGTACGAGCAGTACTTC	CASSPNSGRKYEQYF
-	-	TRBV19	TRBJ2-3	TGTGCCAGTAGTATAGTTCCAACAGATACGCAGTATTTT	CASSIVPTDTQYF
-	TRBD1	TRBV13	TRBJ1-1	TGTGCCAGCAGCGATACCGGGACAGGGTATGAAGCTTTCTTT	CASSDTGTGYEAFF
-	-	TRBV4-2	TRBJ1-1	TGTGCCAGCAGCCTAGAGGGACAGAACACTGAAGCTTTCTTT	CASSLEGQNTEAFF
-	-	TRBV6-5	TRBJ1-1	TGTGCCAGCAGTTACCCTTACAGGGTCGTGAACACTGAAGCTTTCTTT	CASSYPYRVVNTEAFF
-	-	TRBV19	TRBJ1-2	TGTGCCAGTAGTAGAATGGAGGGACTCGATGGCTACACCTTC	CASSRMEGLDGYTF
once	TRBD2	TRBV5-8	TRBJ2-1	TGTGCCAGCAGCCTGGGACTAGCGGGAGCTCTCTACAATGAGCAGTTCTTC	CASSLGLAGALYNEQFF
-	TRBD1	TRBV5-1	TRBJ1-1	TGCGCCAGCAGCTTAGGACAGGGTGGGACTGAAGCTTTCTTT	CASSLGQGGTEAFF
-	-	TRBV9	TRBJ2-5	TGTGCCAGCAGCTCATGGGGAACAGGAAGCGAGACCCAGTACTTC	CASSSWGTGSETQYF
-	TRBD1	TRBV9	TRBJ2-7	TGTGCCAGCAGCCCAACCGGGACAGAAACCTACGAGCAGTACTTC	CASSPTGTETYEQYF